A single sample is the source of the 14 T cell receptor beta chains below, sequenced in a study of T cells in Graves' hyperthyroidism and ophthalmopathy. Researchers amplified the TCR beta CDR3 regions from RNA transcripts. The HTBI set primed first-round TCR CDR3 RT-PCR. TCRdb re-called the multiplex PCR reads through MiXCR, storing one row per CDR3 protein. The table lists approximately 710,000 distinct CDR3 sequences, roughly 17% of them singletons. Material for sequencing was blood. These receptors originate from a man in his fifties or sixties with Graves' hyperthyroidism.

Many counts were recorded for this clonotype. The CDR3 protein is CATVRPGRRPSTDTQYF. The CDR3, as DNA: TGTGCCACCGTTAGGCCGGGCAGGCGACCTTCCACAGATACGCAGTATTTT. The V gene is TRBV28, the J gene TRBJ2-3; D gene uncertain. Trimming took 10 bases from V and 2 from J, leaving 25 bases between them. Germline values: CDR1 MDHEN, CDR2 SYDVKM. The CDR3 extends over 17 amino acids.

A few counts support this clonotype. The chain couples TRBV6-6 to TRBJ2-1; 9 nucleotides agree with TRBD2. CDR3 length equals 15 residues. Germline V lookup: CDR1 MNHNY, CDR2 SVGAGI (reference sequence). Trimming cost V 2 bases and J 6 bases; bases outside gene matches: 5. In nucleotides, the CDR3 is TGTGCCAGCAGTTACCTAGCGGGAAGCTCCAATGAGCAGTTCTTC. This gives the protein CASSYLAGSSNEQFF.

This clonotype was observed a few times. The V gene is TRBV5-4, the J gene TRBJ2-3, with D perhaps matching TRBD2 (5 bases). V dropped 2 bases and J dropped 3 bases, with 13 bases sitting between them. Germline assignment: CDR1 SGHNT and CDR2 YYREEE (reference sequence). This CDR3 comprises 15 residues. The chain's CDR3 is CASSLEGVKTDTQYF. The DNA for the CDR3 is TGTGCCAGCAGCTTAGAGGGAGTGAAGACAGATACGCAGTATTTT.

This clonotype appeared a few times. A junction end diverges from the germline sequence, so it may reflect a read error. The CDR3 reads CASSVRDERAEASF. The DNA of the CDR3 is TGTGCCAGCAGCGTCAGAGATGAGCGAGCTGAAGCTTCCTTT. The chain links TRBV9 to TRBJ1-1, with unresolved D. Germline V lookup: CDR1 SGDLS, CDR2 YYNGEE. The CDR3 totals 14 residues.

This clonotype was seen many times. The V and J genes are TRBV28 and TRBJ2-5, with D hard to call. The V gene lost 2 bases and the J gene lost 1 base, with 11 bases spanning the gap. CDR1 is MDHEN, CDR2 SYDVKM, per germline. CDR3 length equals 15 residues. CDR3 coding DNA: TGTGCCAGCAGTTTAATTCAAGCTGGCCAAGAGACCCAGTACTTC. Translating gives CASSLIQAGQETQYF.

In this sample, this clonotype turned up many times. The chain combines TRBV2 with TRBJ2-7, with D possibly TRBD1 on 5 matching bases. Germline assignment: CDR1 SNHLY and CDR2 FYNNEI. Trimming took off 5 bases at V and 5 bases at J, with 22 bases between the two ends. The CDR3 is 16 residues long. The CDR3 loop reads CASSSSVHRGADEQYF. The CDR3 coding sequence is TGTGCCAGCAGTTCGTCCGTTCATAGGGGCGCGGACGAGCAGTACTTC.

The rearrangement joins TRBV2 to TRBJ2-5, with D unresolved. V lost 3 bases and J lost 7, with 6 bases in between. CDR3 size: 11 residues. Per germline, CDR1 SNHLY and CDR2 FYNNEI. For the CDR3, the DNA is TGTGCCAGCAGTGAGGCCTCGACCCAGTACTTC. Protein: CASSEASTQYF.

Ten or more counts support this clonotype. The junction does not match germline at one end; this may be a read error. The chain recombines TRBV5-1 with TRBJ2-7; D is undetermined. The CDR3 loop spans 12 amino acids. The germline V gene has CDR1 SGHRS and CDR2 YFSETQ. CDR3 DNA: TGTGCCAGCAGTTTAGGCGTCGGGGAGCAGTACTTC. Translating it yields CASSLGVGEQYF.

The chain recombines TRBV20-1 with TRBJ2-7; TRBD2 matches 7 bases. From germline, CDR1 is DFQATT and CDR2 SNEGSKA (reference sequence). Unmatched junction bases numbered 12, after V lost 6 bases and J lost 4 bases. The CDR3 is 14 amino acids. The CDR3 here is CSATTAGERYEQYF. The CDR3 region has the DNA TGCAGTGCCACAACGGCGGGAGAGAGGTACGAGCAGTACTTC.

This clonotype came up many times. CDR3 sequence reads: CASISRGRDLYNSPLHF. CDR3 in DNA: TGTGCCAGCATCAGCCGGGGGAGGGACCTCTATAATTCACCCCTCCACTTT. This chain links TRBV27 with TRBJ1-6; weak D call: TRBD1 (5 bases). Deletions cut 7 bases from V and 3 bases from J, with 19 bases between. From germline, CDR1 is MNHEY and CDR2 SMNVEV (reference sequence). The CDR3 is 17 residues long.

This clonotype has a count of ten or more. This chain's CDR3 is CASSYAGGYEQYF. The CDR3 nucleotides are TGTGCCAGCAGTTATGCAGGGGGCTACGAGCAGTACTTC. The V call is TRBV27, the J call TRBJ2-7, with 7 bases fitting TRBD1. V lost 4 bases and J lost 3; bases outside the gene matches: 3. Germline assignment: CDR1 MNHEY and CDR2 SMNVEV (reference sequence). The CDR3 is made up of 13 amino acids.

The rearrangement uses TRBV16 and TRBJ1-5; possible D gene TRBD1, 5 bases. The V and J ends lost 4 bases and 3 bases respectively, with 16 bases between them. The germline CDR1 and CDR2 sequences are KGHSY and FQNENV. The CDR3 covers 16 residues. DNA for the CDR3: TGTGCCAGCAGCCTCCCTGGGGGGAACTCCAATCAGCCCCAGCATTTT. It codes for CASSLPGGNSNQPQHF.

This clonotype was observed at least ten times. J is TRBJ2-7 and V is TRBV19, with TRBD2 matching over 9 bases. CDR1 LNHDA and CDR2 SQIVND come from the germline V gene (reference sequence). The CDR3 totals 17 residues. V lost 2 bases and J lost 3; bases outside the gene matches: 11. The CDR3 here is CASSISVSGRSLYEQYF. The CDR3 nucleotides are TGTGCCAGTAGTATAAGTGTGAGCGGGAGGTCTCTCTACGAGCAGTACTTC.

This clonotype was recorded at least ten times. The chain joins TRBV20-1 to TRBJ2-1; D might be TRBD1 or TRBD2, each matching 6 bases. Germline CDR1 is DFQATT and CDR2 is SNEGSKA (reference sequence). CDR3 size: 16 residues. Trimming shortened V by 4 bases and J by 2 bases, and 18 bases separated the two germline ends. The CDR3 sequence: CSAMEGHGTPYNEQFF. The CDR3 DNA is TGCAGTGCTATGGAGGGACACGGTACTCCCTACAATGAGCAGTTCTTC.